The source of this T cell receptor (beta chain) is a study of T cells in Graves' hyperthyroidism and ophthalmopathy. This clonotype was recorded many times. Amplified TCR beta CDR3 regions came from RNA transcripts. The HTBI set primed first-round TCR CDR3 RT-PCR. A single record per CDR3 protein comes from TCRdb applying MiXCR to the multiplex PCR reads. Of about 420,000 distinct CDR3 sequences listed, roughly 13% are singletons. This TCR came from a woman younger than 35 with Graves' hyperthyroidism. What was sequenced was blood.

In nucleotides, the CDR3 is TGTGCCAGGTCCCGGATCCCCTTGGACTATATGGCAGATACGCAGTATTTT. Its translation is CARSRIPLDYMADTQYF. This chain uses TRBV27 with TRBJ2-3; TRBD2 might be the D (6 bases). The V and J ends lost 9 bases and 4 bases respectively, with 26 bases between them. The CDR3 contains 17 residues. Germline V gene sequence: CDR1 MNHEY, CDR2 SMNVEV (reference sequence).